Below are 18 T cell receptor beta chains sequenced from a single sample in a study of T cells in tuberculosis. The assay was immunoSEQ multiplex PCR, and TCRdb's table has in-frame clones only and misses some. This table holds some 25,000 clones, nearly 97% found once. Sequencing was carried out using PBMCs. These receptors were taken from a donor between 5 and 29 years old with latent tuberculosis or without tuberculosis infection.

The table lists this clone with a count of one. The genes are TRBV10-3 and TRBJ2-3; 7 nucleotides line up with TRBD2. This CDR3 contains 14 residues. Per germline, CDR1 ENHRY and CDR2 SYGVKD. With V trimmed by 10 bases and J by 3 bases, 10 bases remained unmatched. This CDR3 reads CATTRDYQTDTQYF. CDR3 bases: TGTGCCACCACTAGGGACTATCAGACAGATACGCAGTATTTT.

The V call is TRBV2, the J call TRBJ1-2; 7 bases match TRBD1. The CDR3 is made up of 15 amino acids. CDR1 and CDR2 (germline): SNHLY, FYNNEI. V shed 5 bases and J 5 bases; nucleotides not matched to a gene: 11. CDR3 loop: CASSPSRGQRYGYTF. The CDR3 bases are TGTGCCAGCAGTCCATCACGGGGACAGAGATATGGCTACACCTTC.

The rearrangement uses TRBV7-9 and TRBJ2-1; weak D call: TRBD2 (5 bases). CDR1 is SEHNR, CDR2 FQNEAQ, per germline (reference sequence). The V and J ends lost 5 bases and 2 bases respectively, with 13 bases between them. The CDR3 consists of 15 residues. CDR3 DNA: TGTGCCAGCAGCCGCCCAGCCGGGGCCTACAATGAGCAGTTCTTC. Its protein is CASSRPAGAYNEQFF.

This rearrangement joins TRBV6-1 to TRBJ1-2; 11 nucleotides match TRBD1. Germline V gene lookup returns CDR1 MNHNS and CDR2 SASEGT. This CDR3 has 16 residues. Trimming removed 3 bases from V and 6 bases from J; junction bases left unmatched: 9. The DNA of the CDR3 is TGTGCCAGCAGTGAGCTTCTGGACAGGGGGCATGATGGCTACACCTTC. This translates into CASSELLDRGHDGYTF.

The chain employs TRBV30 and TRBJ1-4; TRBD1 might be the D (5 bases). Germline V CDR1 and CDR2: GTSNPN, SVGIG (reference sequence). The CDR3 is 12 residues long. Trimming pared 3 bases from V and 14 bases from J, leaving 16 bases between. DNA of the CDR3: TGTGCCTGGAGCGACGTGGGGGGTTGGCTGTTTTTT. Translation gives CAWSDVGGWLFF.

CDR3 protein: CASQGGLAGSYEQYV. CDR3 DNA: TGTGCCAGCCAAGGGGGCCTAGCGGGTTCCTACGAGCAGTACGTC. The genes are TRBV11-2 and TRBJ2-7; the D gene is possibly TRBD2 (8 bases). Germline values: CDR1 SGHAT, CDR2 FQNNGV. V was cut by 8 bases and J by 1 base, with 18 bases left in between. This CDR3 has 15 amino acids.

The V and J genes are TRBV2 and TRBJ1-4, with D possibly matching TRBD1 (6 bases). Trimming shortened V by 6 bases and J by 5 bases, and 13 bases separated the two germline ends. Germline CDR1 and CDR2: SNHLY and FYNNEI. The CDR3 spans 14 residues. The CDR3 nucleotides read TGTGCCAGCAGCAGGGGTTGGGGAAATGAAAAACTGTTTTTT. Translation: CASSRGWGNEKLFF.

V and J are TRBV9 and TRBJ1-2; D may be TRBD1 (6 bases). This CDR3 comprises 16 residues. Germline values: CDR1 SGDLS, CDR2 YYNGEE. V was pared by 7 bases and J by 4 bases, with 23 bases between. As DNA, the CDR3 is TGTGCCAGCTCGACAGGCGGCTCCTCTAAACCCTATGGCTACACCTTC. Protein sequence: CASSTGGSSKPYGYTF. The variable domain in full, completed from reference TRBV9 and TRBJ1-2, reads DSGVTQTPKHLITATGQRVTLRCSPRSGDLSVYWYQQSLDQGLQFLIQYYNGEERAKGNILERFSAQQFPDLHSELNLSSLELGDSALYFCASSTGGSSKPYGYTFGSGTRLTVV.

This clone was recorded once. The chain recombines TRBV4-1 with TRBJ2-6; the match to TRBD1 covers 9 bases. The V and J ends lost 2 bases and 2 bases, in that order; junction bases with no gene match: 13. This CDR3 comprises 20 residues. Germline assignment: CDR1 MGHRA and CDR2 YSYEKL. CDR3 residues: CASSQSLGGTGRPGANVLTF. For the CDR3, the DNA is TGCGCCAGCAGCCAATCTCTGGGAGGGACAGGGAGGCCTGGGGCCAACGTCCTGACTTTC.

V and J are TRBV6-1 and TRBJ2-5; TRBD2 agrees at 9 bases. V shed 4 bases and J 4 bases; nucleotides not matched to a gene: 4. Germline lookup yields CDR1 MNHNS and CDR2 SASEGT. The CDR3 length is 14 residues. CDR3 sequence: CASSGQRGVETQYF. The CDR3 coding sequence is TGTGCCAGCAGTGGCCAGCGGGGGGTAGAGACCCAGTACTTC.

In its sample, this clone was seen a few times. This rearrangement joins TRBV11-2 to TRBJ2-5; perhaps TRBD2 as D (6 bases). Germline V gene sequence: CDR1 SGHAT, CDR2 FQNNGV. V shed 0 bases and J shed 5 bases, with 10 bases lying between them. This CDR3 has 14 amino acids. The CDR3 here is CASSLDLAWETQYF. CDR3 bases: TGTGCCAGCAGCTTAGATCTAGCGTGGGAGACCCAGTACTTC.

V and J are TRBV9 and TRBJ1-2; unclear D gene. Trimming pared 0 bases from V and 7 bases from J, leaving 4 bases between. The CDR3 contains 11 residues. Germline lookup yields CDR1 SGDLS and CDR2 YYNGEE. CDR3 in amino acids: CASSVGSGYTF. DNA for the CDR3: TGTGCCAGCAGCGTAGGTAGTGGCTACACCTTC.

This chain connects TRBV18 to TRBJ1-1, with TRBD1 as a possible D gene (5 bases). In germline, CDR1 is KGHSH, CDR2 LQKENI. The CDR3 has 12 residues. V was shortened by 4 bases and J by 8 bases, with 11 bases between the two germline ends. The CDR3 coding sequence is TGTGCCAGCTCACTCACACAGGAGGAAGCTTTCTTT. The encoded protein is CASSLTQEEAFF. The whole variable domain, remainder taken from reference TRBV18 and TRBJ1-1, is NAGVMQNPRHLVRRRGQEARLRCSPMKGHSHVYWYRQLPEEGLKFMVYLQKENIIDESGMPKERFSAEFPKEGPSILRIQQVVRGDSAAYFCASSLTQEEAFFGQGTRLTVV.

This clone showed up just once. The V call is TRBV7-6, the J call TRBJ2-5; D may be TRBD1 (8 bases). Germline lookup yields CDR1 SGHVS and CDR2 FNYEAQ. This CDR3 has 14 residues. Trimming took 3 bases from V and 4 from J, leaving 12 bases between them. The CDR3 sequence: CASSLTGEGETQYF. As DNA, the CDR3 is TGTGCCAGCAGCTTGACAGGGGAGGGAGAGACCCAGTACTTC.

J is TRBJ1-2 and V is TRBV7-9, with a tentative D call TRBD1 (5 bases). The CDR3 runs 12 residues. Germline CDR1 and CDR2: SEHNR and FQNEAQ (reference sequence). Between the trimmed V and J ends, which lost 6 bases and 1 base, there was a span of 6 bases. The chain's CDR3 is CASSQGNYGYTF. The CDR3 coding sequence is TGTGCCAGCAGTCAGGGTAACTATGGCTACACCTTC.

The chain couples TRBV7-3 to TRBJ1-1; no reliable D call. The CDR3 sequence is 13 residues long. Between the trimmed V and J ends, which lost 0 bases and 4 bases, there was a span of 6 bases. Germline V gene data show CDR1 as SGHTA and CDR2 as FQGTGA. The CDR3 coding sequence is TGTGCCAGCAGCTTAACAGGCGGCACTGAAGCTTTCTTT. It specifies CASSLTGGTEAFF.

The V and J genes are TRBV6-6 and TRBJ1-5; maybe TRBD1 (6 bases). Trimming took off 0 bases at V and 7 bases at J, with 7 bases between the two ends. Germline CDR1 is MNHNY and CDR2 is SVGAGI (reference sequence). The CDR3 loop spans 13 amino acids. CDR3 sequence reads: CASSYSGAQPQHF. The CDR3 DNA follows: TGTGCCAGCAGTTACTCGGGGGCGCAGCCCCAGCATTTT.

V is TRBV10-1 and J is TRBJ2-3; tentative D call: TRBD2 (6 bases). V dropped 3 bases and J dropped 4 bases, with 14 bases sitting between them. The CDR3 spans 15 residues. Looked up from germline, CDR1 is WNHNN and CDR2 is SYGVQD (reference sequence). CDR3 protein: CASSEMEGKADTQYF. In nucleotides, the CDR3 is TGCGCCAGCAGTGAAATGGAGGGAAAGGCAGATACGCAGTATTTT.